This T cell receptor (beta chain) was profiled in a study of tumor-infiltrating lymphocytes in primary liver carcinoma. Both blood RNA, taken from unsorted whole blood, and germline DNA were extracted. Production of TCR beta cDNA used roughly 500 ng total RNA together with a constant-region primer. ARM-PCR, slightly modified, supplied the TCR beta libraries through three nested multiplex PCR rounds. Investigators reported that the first two PCR rounds, at 10 to 11 cycles each, used TRBV1-TRBV30 forward primers with a C-beta reverse primer. TCRdb passed the multiplex PCR reads through MiXCR, listing each CDR3 protein once. The sample yields around 330,000 distinct CDR3 sequences, 65% seen once. This clonotype was observed many times. With 2 bases removed from V and 5 bases from J, the gap between germline ends came to 9 bases. CDR3 size: 14 residues.

The chain is built from TRBV12-3 or TRBV12-4 and TRBJ2-2; possibly TRBD1 or TRBD2 for D (5 bases each). Sequencing input: peripheral blood. The origin of this receptor is a man aged 40-49 years with primary liver carcinoma and hepatitis B virus infection. The CDR3 sequence: CASSLRDGTGELFF. CDR3 nucleotide sequence: TGTGCCAGCAGTTTAAGGGACGGAACCGGGGAGCTGTTTTTT.